Given below is one TCR beta chain in context. Antigen unknown. The sample is drawn from a study of vaccination effects on CD4 cells after COVID-19. Under the ViraFEST assay, PBMC were stimulated with viral peptide pools so that antigen-specific CD4+ T cells expanded. Sequencing was performed afterwards. Following 10 days of culture, CD4+ T cells were isolated. Nucleocapsid antibody tests were negative, and the vaccine recipients had no prior SARS-CoV-2 infection. Every well housed some 1.8 million PBMC, which grew in culture alongside about 9 IU/ml IL-2 and around 10 ug/ml peptides. The germline V gene encodes CDR1 LNHDA and CDR2 SQIVND (reference sequence). The length of the CDR3 is 15 residues. V gave up 4 bases and J gave up 4 bases; unmatched junction bases: 8. Sequencing used immunoSEQ multiplex PCR; TCRdb keeps in-frame clones, though not all of them. Counted here are tens of thousands of clones, about 74% occurring once; the ten biggest clones make up roughly 3%.

The origin of this receptor is a human donor who received a COVID-19 vaccine. The material was CD4+ T cells from PBMCs cultured with SARS-CoV-2 spike peptides, obtained before COVID-19 vaccination. The chain is built from TRBV19 and TRBJ2-5; 8 bases align to TRBD1. The CDR3 DNA follows: TGTGCCAGTAGTAAGCGGACAGGGAGAAGAGAGACCCAGTACTTC. Translating it yields CASSKRTGRRETQYF.